This T cell receptor beta chain comes out of a study of spatial heterogeneity in lung cancer. On the study more broadly: More than 8.5 raw reads, on average, carried each unique TCR and UMI combination. Study-level findings and limits: In blood, ubiquitous expanded tumor TCRs appeared more at resection than follow-up.

The time point was: sample taken at primary tumor resection. TCRs were sequenced from unsorted whole RNA of tumor, nontumor lung or PBMC. The donors were 55 to 80 patients with non-small cell lung cancer that was early-stage and untreated. As regards this clonotype: Its antigen is undetermined.

Germline V gene lookup returns CDR1 MNHEY and CDR2 SVGAGI. This CDR3 contains 16 residues. V shed 7 bases, J shed 4 bases, and the junction held 10 bases outside the gene matches. Unique molecular identifiers, one per molecule, were present on every TCR cDNA molecule. TCRdb re-called the 5' RACE reads with MiXCR, one entry per CDR3 protein. The table shows fewer than 2,000 distinct CDR3 sequences, with approximately 24% occurring only once. This material consisted of PBMCs, taken at surgery. The chain links TRBV6-5 to TRBJ2-2; 9 bases are a match to TRBD1. The TCR originated in a male donor with early-stage non-small cell lung cancer. The CDR3 loop is CASTLQGASGTGELFF. The CDR3 DNA reads TGTGCCAGCACTTTACAGGGGGCGTCGGGCACCGGGGAGCTGTTTTTT.